This T cell receptor (beta chain) was recorded in a study of blood T cell repertoires in COVID-19. About the study: The study drew acute and convalescent COVID-19 samples from the United States, Italy and Spain.

Produced via immunoSEQ multiplex PCR; TCRdb's table is partial and in-frame only. The data contain roughly 140,000 clones, around 84% of them singletons. In Seattle, patients joined the study during active infection and were tracked longitudinally. CDR1 and CDR2 (germline): SGHTS, YDEGEE. The V end was cut by 4 bases, the J end by 1 base, with 11 bases between. The CDR3 sequence is 15 residues long. The sequencing input was peripheral blood. The V and J genes are TRBV5-8 and TRBJ2-2; tentative D call: TRBD2 (5 bases). This sequence was found in a woman aged 55-69 years with COVID-19, enrolled during active disease. The CDR3 coding sequence is TGTGCCAGCAGCCGGAGGATAGGGAACACCGGGGAGCTGTTTTTT. As protein: CASSRRIGNTGELFF.